Sequencing of this T cell receptor (beta chain) was carried out in a study of cytomegalovirus exposure and HLA in healthy donors. On this clone itself: Its antigen is unidentified.

Primers included in the PCR were 60 Vbeta and 13 Jbeta primers. Libraries were prepared by immunoSEQ multiplex PCR; TCRdb keeps only in-frame clonotypes and omits some of them. The table shows over 150,000 clones, with roughly nine tenths occurring only once. Study-level points and caveats: In a later analysis, at a false discovery rate of 0.05, 15,000 to 20,000 TCR beta sequences matched HLA alleles.

Material for sequencing was PBMCs. The TCR sequence derives from a girl under two years old in good health and CMV-seronegative.

CDR3 loop: CASSFIHKETQYF. As DNA, the CDR3 is TGTGCCAGCAGCTTTATACATAAGGAGACCCAGTACTTC. The chain is built from TRBV11-1 and TRBJ2-5; D gene uncertain. Germline V gene data show CDR1 as SGHAT and CDR2 as FQDESV (reference sequence). V lost 3 bases and J 5 bases, leaving 10 bases between the germline ends. There are 13 residues in the CDR3.